This T cell receptor (beta chain) was sequenced in a study of blood T cells in healthy people across ages. V lost 4 bases, J lost 6 bases, and 10 bases stayed unmatched. This CDR3 contains 15 residues. Germline lookup yields CDR1 DFQATT and CDR2 SNEGSKA (reference sequence). A sample-barcoded 5' primer and a J-beta primer mix were used in a second PCR of about 7 to 12 cycles. Each CDR3 protein gets one entry after TCRdb re-called the 5' RACE reads with MiXCR. The sample has fewer than 2 million distinct CDR3 sequences; around 40% are singletons. The source is a human donor in good health. Sample: blood. This chain connects TRBV20-1 to TRBJ2-3; 10 bases agree with TRBD2. Written as DNA, the CDR3 is TGCAGTGCTACTAGGACTAGCGGACGCGGGGATACGCAGTATTTT. Translating gives CSATRTSGRGDTQYF.